This T cell receptor beta chain came from a study of cytomegalovirus exposure and HLA in healthy donors. Study context: The Caucasian-associated ancestry cluster held 65% to 90% of roughly 400 genotyped donors.

Study-wide points: Among TCR sequences, most were rare, though some public TCRs appeared in many donors. TCR beta V- and J-gene trimming, according to a later analysis, was linked to a missense DCLRE1C variant. A later examination showed that TCR association rates differed by HLA locus, with DRB1 most and HLA-C fewest.

The primer mix had 60 Vbeta and 13 Jbeta primers. Only in-frame clones appear in the TCRdb table, and some are missing; sequencing was by immunoSEQ multiplex PCR. The sample yields 35,000 to 45,000 clones, approximately 90% seen once. As concerns this clone: The antigen remains undetermined.

The CDR3 runs 16 residues. CDR1 and CDR2 (germline): MDHEN, SYDVKM. J was trimmed by 7 bases and V by 0 bases; bases with no gene match: 9. The receptor was derived from a woman aged 18-30 years in good health and CMV-seronegative. The genes are TRBV28 and TRBJ1-2; the match to TRBD1 covers 9 bases. The sample consisted of PBMCs. The CDR3 loop reads CASSLWNSGQGSGYTF. DNA of the CDR3: TGTGCCAGCAGTTTATGGAACTCGGGACAGGGCTCTGGCTACACCTTC.